The 11 T cell receptor beta chains below come from one sample, sequenced in a study of patients and donors after allogeneic stem cell transplantation. TCRdb recomputed calls from the RT-PCR reads with MiXCR, one row per CDR3 protein. This sample yields tens of thousands of distinct CDR3 sequences, of which about 44% are seen a single time; around 55% belongs to the top ten. Input material: blood, either unsorted or a sorted T cell fraction (not recorded which). The receptor set was obtained from a human donor who was either an allogeneic HSCT recipient or a stem cell or donor lymphocyte infusion donor (not recorded which). It is not recorded whose cells these are; they may come from a transplant donor.

This clonotype was detected only a few times. The chain recombines TRBV7-2 with TRBJ1-1; D remains unclear. Germline V CDR1 and CDR2: SGHTA, FQGNSA. Trimming pared 3 bases from V and 1 base from J, leaving 6 bases between. There are 13 residues in the CDR3. CDR3: CASSFFGNTEAFF. The CDR3 nucleotides read TGTGCCAGCAGCTTTTTTGGGAACACTGAAGCTTTCTTT.

The chain joins TRBV10-3 to TRBJ1-1; 7 bases align to TRBD1. Germline V CDR1 and CDR2: ENHRY, SYGVKD. V shed 9 bases and J 1 base; nucleotides not matched to a gene: 8. This CDR3 has 14 residues. The CDR3 DNA follows: TGTGCCATTCAACCCGACAGGGAGAACACTGAAGCTTTCTTT. Translated: CAIQPDRENTEAFF.

This clonotype is a singleton in its sample. The V and J genes are TRBV20-1 and TRBJ2-2; 10 bases align to TRBD2. The CDR3 is 15 amino acids. The germline V gene has CDR1 DFQATT and CDR2 SNEGSKA (reference sequence). Germline trimming cut 6 bases from V and 5 bases from J; bases unmatched to any gene: 9. The CDR3 coding sequence is TGCAGTGCCAAGGCTAGCGGGAGAAAGACCGGGGAGCTGTTTTTT. It codes for CSAKASGRKTGELFF.

The V call is TRBV24-1, the J call TRBJ2-7; 10 bases are shared with TRBD1. CDR3 length: 16 residues. Germline CDR1 and CDR2: KGHDR and SFDVKD. The trim removed 5 bases at V and 3 bases at J, leaving 9 bases unmatched. CDR3 sequence reads: CATSAHPGQGIYEQYF. The CDR3 DNA is TGTGCCACCAGTGCCCATCCGGGACAGGGGATCTACGAGCAGTACTTC.

The chain recombines TRBV9 with TRBJ1-3, with D perhaps TRBD1 (5 bases). CDR1 is SGDLS, CDR2 YYNGEE, per germline. CDR3 length: 18 residues. With 0 bases removed from V and 0 bases from J, the gap between germline ends came to 16 bases. The CDR3 region is CASSVETGTVSSGNTIYF. For the CDR3, the DNA is TGTGCCAGCAGCGTAGAGACCGGGACTGTCAGCTCTGGAAACACCATATATTTT.

The genes are TRBV4-1 and TRBJ1-2; D is uncertain. This CDR3 has 18 residues. Trimming left V 2 bases short and J 1 base short, with 20 bases between. Per germline, CDR1 MGHRA and CDR2 YSYEKL. CDR3 residues: CASSQRAGRSAHNYGYTF. The CDR3 bases are TGCGCCAGCAGCCAAAGGGCAGGACGCTCTGCCCATAACTATGGCTACACCTTC.

The V and J genes are TRBV20-1 and TRBJ1-1, with D unresolved. Looked up from germline, CDR1 is DFQATT and CDR2 is SNEGSKA (reference sequence). The ends were cut back, 3 bases at V and 3 bases at J, with 11 bases in the middle. CDR3 size: 13 residues. The CDR3 region is CSARVKRDTEAFF. For the CDR3, the DNA is TGCAGTGCTAGGGTGAAAAGGGACACTGAAGCTTTCTTT.

The chain employs TRBV9 and TRBJ1-1; D unresolved. The germline V gene has CDR1 SGDLS and CDR2 YYNGEE. The CDR3 covers 15 residues. The V and J ends lost 1 base and 1 base respectively, with 11 bases between them. The CDR3 bases are TGTGCCAGCAGCGTAACCTCGAAACCGAACACTGAAGCTTTCTTT. Its protein product is CASSVTSKPNTEAFF. Using reference TRBV9 and TRBJ1-1 for the parts outside the CDR3, the full variable domain is DSGVTQTPKHLITATGQRVTLRCSPRSGDLSVYWYQQSLDQGLQFLIQYYNGEERAKGNILERFSAQQFPDLHSELNLSSLELGDSALYFCASSVTSKPNTEAFFGQGTRLTVV.

The V and J genes are TRBV12-3 or TRBV12-4 and TRBJ1-4; no clear D. Between the trimmed V and J ends, which lost 0 bases and 8 bases, there was a span of 10 bases. The CDR3 length is 14 residues. The CDR3 reads CASSLAGFGEKLFF. As DNA, the CDR3 is TGTGCCAGCAGTTTAGCGGGGTTTGGCGAAAAACTGTTTTTT.

This clonotype was found once. The chain links TRBV7-2 to TRBJ1-3, with a tentative D call TRBD1 (5 bases). Deletions cut 4 bases from V and 0 bases from J, with 10 bases between. The CDR3 loop spans 15 amino acids. Germline values: CDR1 SGHTA, CDR2 FQGNSA. This chain's CDR3 is CASSSGTSSGNTIYF. In nucleotides, the CDR3 is TGTGCCAGCAGCTCCGGGACGAGCTCTGGAAACACCATATATTTT.

This clonotype has a handful of counts. The chain links TRBV20-1 to TRBJ1-5; D is unresolved. Per the germline V gene, CDR1 is DFQATT and CDR2 is SNEGSKA (reference sequence). With 0 bases removed from V and 7 bases from J, the gap between germline ends came to 13 bases. This CDR3 comprises 14 residues. The CDR3 bases are TGCAGTGCTAGAGAGACCATCGTTGGGCAGCCCCAGCATTTT. Translated: CSARETIVGQPQHF.